The present T cell receptor beta chain was sequenced within a study of prognosis after radiotherapy for stage I lung cancer. The sample holds many counts of this clonotype. Starting from genomic DNA, TCR beta CDR3 was amplified through two-round multiplex PCR. TRBV and TRBJ genes each had their own specific primers in first-round PCR. TCRdb itself ran the multiplex PCR reads through MiXCR, one entry per CDR3 protein. The profile shows 30,000 to 35,000 distinct CDR3 sequences, 40% to 60% of them singletons. The receptor comes from a donor aged 50 or older with non-small cell lung cancer. The sample in question was PBMCs, obtained before or after stereotactic body radiation therapy (not recorded which).

CDR3 sequence (DNA): TGCAGTGCTATTAGCACTCTTGGTGAAAAACTGTTTTTT. It is translated as CSAISTLGEKLFF. The chain carries TRBV20-1 and TRBJ1-4; no clear D. Per the germline V gene, CDR1 is DFQATT and CDR2 is SNEGSKA (reference sequence). Trimming took off 4 bases at V and 7 bases at J, with 13 bases between the two ends. The CDR3 has 13 amino acids.